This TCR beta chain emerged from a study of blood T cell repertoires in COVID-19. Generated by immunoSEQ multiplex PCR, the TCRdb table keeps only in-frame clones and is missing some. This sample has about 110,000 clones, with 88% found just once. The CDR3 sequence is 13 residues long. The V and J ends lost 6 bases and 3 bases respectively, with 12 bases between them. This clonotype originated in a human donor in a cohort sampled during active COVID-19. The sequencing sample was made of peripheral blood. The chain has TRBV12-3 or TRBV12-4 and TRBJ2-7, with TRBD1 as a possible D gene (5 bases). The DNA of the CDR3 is TGTGCCAGCAGAAACGGACAAGACTACGAGCAGTACTTC. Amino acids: CASRNGQDYEQYF.